Below, one T cell receptor (beta chain) is given with its context. The data derive from a study of shared clonotypes between healthy human individuals. Study at large: A couple of women and a few men aged 18 to 49 served as donors. Plates per donor: three CD4 naive, three CD4 memory, two CD8 naive, one CD8 memory.

CDR3 size: 17 residues. V gave up 3 bases and J gave up 2 bases; unmatched junction bases: 6. Germline-derived CDR1 and CDR2 are SGHTS and YDEGEE. Researchers divided each subset's genomic DNA evenly across several immunoSEQ plates. The protocol was immunoSEQ multiplex PCR, while the TCRdb copy is restricted to in-frame clones and leaves out a portion. The table lists more than 2 million clones, 85% to 95% of them singletons. Within Nashville, Tennessee resided all donors, each a Caucasian adult. The V and J genes are TRBV5-8 and TRBJ1-5, with TRBD1 matching 12 bases. Sequenced material: naive CD4+ T cells sorted from blood. The subset denotes: CD45RA+ positively selected. The sequence came from a man aged 18-30 years in good health. CDR3 in amino acids: CASSSGQGAQGNQPQHF. The CDR3 DNA sequence: TGTGCCAGCAGCTCGGGACAGGGGGCGCAGGGCAATCAGCCCCAGCATTTT.